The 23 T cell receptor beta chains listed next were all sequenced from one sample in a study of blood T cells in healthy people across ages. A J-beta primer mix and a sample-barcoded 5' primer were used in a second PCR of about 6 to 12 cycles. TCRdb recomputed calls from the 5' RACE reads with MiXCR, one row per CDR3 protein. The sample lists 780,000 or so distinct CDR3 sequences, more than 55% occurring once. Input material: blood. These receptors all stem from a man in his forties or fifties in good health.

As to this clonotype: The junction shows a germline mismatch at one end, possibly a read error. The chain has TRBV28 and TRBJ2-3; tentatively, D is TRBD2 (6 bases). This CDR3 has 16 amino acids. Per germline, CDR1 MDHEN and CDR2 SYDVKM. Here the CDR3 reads CTSSPFVGRDTDTQYF. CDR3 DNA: TGTACCAGCAGCCCATTTGTTGGGCGGGACACAGATACGCAGTATTTT.

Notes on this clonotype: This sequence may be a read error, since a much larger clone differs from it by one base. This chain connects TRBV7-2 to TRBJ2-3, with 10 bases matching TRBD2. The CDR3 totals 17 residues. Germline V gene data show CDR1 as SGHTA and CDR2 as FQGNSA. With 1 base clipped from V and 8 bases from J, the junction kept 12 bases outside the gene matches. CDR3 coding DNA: TGTGCCAGCAGCTTAGAGGGGGCTAGCGGGAGAATGAGTACGCAGTATTTT. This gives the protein CASSLEGASGRMSTQYF.

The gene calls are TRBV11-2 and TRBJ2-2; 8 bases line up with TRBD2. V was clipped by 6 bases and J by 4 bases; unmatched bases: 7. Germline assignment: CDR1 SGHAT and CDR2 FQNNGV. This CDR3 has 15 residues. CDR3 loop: CASRTGGQGTGELFF. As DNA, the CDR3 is TGTGCCAGCAGGACGGGAGGGCAAGGCACCGGGGAGCTGTTTTTT. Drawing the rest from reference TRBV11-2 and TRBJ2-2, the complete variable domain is EAGVAQSPRYKIIEKRQSVAFWCNPISGHATLYWYQQILGQGPKLLIQFQNNGVVDDSQLPKDRFSAERLKGVDSTLKIQPAKLEDSAVYLCASRTGGQGTGELFFGEGSRLTVL.

This CDR3 reads CASSPRTQSSNTGELFF. For the CDR3, the DNA is TGCGCCAGCAGTCCTAGGACTCAAAGCTCCAACACCGGGGAGCTGTTTTTT. V is TRBV5-1 and J is TRBJ2-2; tentatively, D is TRBD2 (5 bases). The CDR3 runs to 17 residues. From germline, CDR1 is SGHRS and CDR2 YFSETQ. V was trimmed by 5 bases and J by 2 bases, leaving 19 bases between them.

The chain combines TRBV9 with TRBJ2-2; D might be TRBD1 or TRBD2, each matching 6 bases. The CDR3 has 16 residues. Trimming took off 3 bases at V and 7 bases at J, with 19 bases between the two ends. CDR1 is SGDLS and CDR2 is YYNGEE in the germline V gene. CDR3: CASSAPGGGLGGELFF. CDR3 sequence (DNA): TGTGCCAGCAGCGCCCCCGGAGGGGGTTTGGGCGGGGAGCTGTTTTTT. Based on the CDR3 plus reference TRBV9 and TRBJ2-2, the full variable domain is DSGVTQTPKHLITATGQRVTLRCSPRSGDLSVYWYQQSLDQGLQFLIQYYNGEERAKGNILERFSAQQFPDLHSELNLSSLELGDSALYFCASSAPGGGLGGELFFGEGSRLTVL.

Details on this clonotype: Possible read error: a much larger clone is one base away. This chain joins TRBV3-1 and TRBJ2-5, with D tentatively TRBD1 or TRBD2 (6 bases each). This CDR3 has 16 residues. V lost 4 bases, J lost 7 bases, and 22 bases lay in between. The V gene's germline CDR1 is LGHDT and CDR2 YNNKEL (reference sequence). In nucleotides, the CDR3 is TGTGCCAGCAGCCGGGGGGCTTGGGGCCCGGATAGGACCCAGTACTTC. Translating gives CASSRGAWGPDRTQYF.

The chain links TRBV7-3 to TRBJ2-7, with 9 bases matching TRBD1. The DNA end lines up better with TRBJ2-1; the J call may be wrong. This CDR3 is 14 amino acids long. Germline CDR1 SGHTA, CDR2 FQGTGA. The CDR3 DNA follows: TGTGCCAGCTCCCGCGGGACAGGGTACGGTGAGCAGTTCTTC. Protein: CASSRGTGYGEQFF.

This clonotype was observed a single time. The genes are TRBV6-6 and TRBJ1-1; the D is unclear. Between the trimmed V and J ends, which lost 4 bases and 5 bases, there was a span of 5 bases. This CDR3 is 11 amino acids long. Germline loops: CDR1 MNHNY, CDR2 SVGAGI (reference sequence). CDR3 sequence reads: CASSWRTEAFF. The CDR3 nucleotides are TGTGCCAGCAGTTGGCGGACTGAAGCTTTCTTT.

DNA of the CDR3: TGTGCCAGCAGCGTATTGGACGGGATTGTCGGGGAGCTGTTTTTT. Translation: CASSVLDGIVGELFF. The V gene is TRBV9, the J gene TRBJ2-2; possible D gene TRBD2, 5 bases. CDR3 length equals 15 residues. The V gene's germline CDR1 is SGDLS and CDR2 YYNGEE. The ends were cut back, 1 base at V and 7 bases at J, with 14 bases in the middle.

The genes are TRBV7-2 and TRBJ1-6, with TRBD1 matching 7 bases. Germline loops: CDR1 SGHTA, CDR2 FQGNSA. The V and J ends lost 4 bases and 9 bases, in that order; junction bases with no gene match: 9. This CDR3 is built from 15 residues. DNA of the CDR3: TGTGCCAGCAGCTCGCCACAGGGGTTGGGTTCACCCCTCCACTTT. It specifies CASSSPQGLGSPLHF.

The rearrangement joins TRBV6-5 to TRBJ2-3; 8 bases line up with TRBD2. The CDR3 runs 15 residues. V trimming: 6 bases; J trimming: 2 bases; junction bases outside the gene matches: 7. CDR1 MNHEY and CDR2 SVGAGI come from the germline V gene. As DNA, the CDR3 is TGTGCCAGCAGCACGGGGGGGCGGGTCACAGATACGCAGTATTTT. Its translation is CASSTGGRVTDTQYF.

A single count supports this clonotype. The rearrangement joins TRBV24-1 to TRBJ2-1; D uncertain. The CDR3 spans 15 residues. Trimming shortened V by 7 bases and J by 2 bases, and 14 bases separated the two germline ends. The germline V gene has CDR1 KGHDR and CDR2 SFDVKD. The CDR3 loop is CATSRTAITYNEQFF. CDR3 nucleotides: TGTGCCACCAGCCGAACGGCCATTACCTACAATGAGCAGTTCTTC.

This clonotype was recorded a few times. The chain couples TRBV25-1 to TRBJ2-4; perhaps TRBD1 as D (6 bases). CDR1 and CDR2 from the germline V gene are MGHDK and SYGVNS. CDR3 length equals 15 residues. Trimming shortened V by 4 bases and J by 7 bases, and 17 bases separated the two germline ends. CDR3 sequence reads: CASSVMKGEGNIQYF. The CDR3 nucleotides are TGTGCCAGCAGTGTTATGAAGGGGGAAGGGAACATTCAGTACTTC.

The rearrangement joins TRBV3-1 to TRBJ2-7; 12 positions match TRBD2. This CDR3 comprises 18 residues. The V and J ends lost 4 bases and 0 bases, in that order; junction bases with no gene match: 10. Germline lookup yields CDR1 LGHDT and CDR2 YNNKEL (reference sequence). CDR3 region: CASSLRTSGVISSYEQYF. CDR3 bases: TGTGCCAGCAGCCTCCGGACTAGCGGGGTTATAAGCTCCTACGAGCAGTACTTC.

This CDR3 is CASSPINNEQFF. CDR3 in DNA: TGTGCCAGCAGCCCAATCAACAATGAGCAGTTCTTC. The genes are TRBV11-1 and TRBJ2-1; no definite D call. The length of the CDR3 is 12 residues. CDR1 is SGHAT, CDR2 FQDESV, per germline (reference sequence). V was clipped by 5 bases and J by 5 bases, with 7 bases between them.

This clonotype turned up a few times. In DNA, the CDR3 is TGTGCCAGCAGCCCACACGGGACAGGCGATAACTATGGCTACACCTTC. Amino acid sequence: CASSPHGTGDNYGYTF. The rearrangement joins TRBV9 to TRBJ1-2; 8 bases map to TRBD1. From germline, CDR1 is SGDLS and CDR2 YYNGEE. This CDR3 region has 16 residues. J was trimmed by 1 base and V by 4 bases; bases with no gene match: 9.

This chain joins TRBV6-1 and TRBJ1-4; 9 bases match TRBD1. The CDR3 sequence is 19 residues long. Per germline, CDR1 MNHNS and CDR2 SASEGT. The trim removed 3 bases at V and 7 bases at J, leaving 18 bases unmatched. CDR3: CASSDQSGTGKIATEKLFF. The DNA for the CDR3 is TGTGCCAGCAGTGATCAGTCCGGGACAGGGAAAATTGCAACTGAAAAACTGTTTTTT.

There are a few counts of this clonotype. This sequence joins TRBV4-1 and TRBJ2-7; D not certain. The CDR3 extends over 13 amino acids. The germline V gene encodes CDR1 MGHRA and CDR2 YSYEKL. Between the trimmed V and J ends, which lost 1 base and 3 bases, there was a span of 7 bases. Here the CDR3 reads CASSQVDNYEQYF. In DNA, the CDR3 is TGCGCCAGCAGCCAAGTGGATAACTACGAGCAGTACTTC.

The CDR3 reads CSVLPGGLSSGANVLTF. As DNA, the CDR3 is TGCAGCGTCCTCCCAGGGGGCTTAAGCTCTGGGGCCAACGTCCTGACTTTC. The chain has TRBV29-1 and TRBJ2-6, with TRBD1 matching over 8 bases. This CDR3 is built from 17 residues. The germline V gene encodes CDR1 SQVTM and CDR2 ANQGSEA. V lost 6 bases and J lost 0; bases outside the gene matches: 10.

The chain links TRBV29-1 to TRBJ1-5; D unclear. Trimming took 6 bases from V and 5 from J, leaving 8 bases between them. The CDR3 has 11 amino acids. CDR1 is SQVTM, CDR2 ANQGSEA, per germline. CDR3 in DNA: TGCAGCGTCGGGGAGGATCAGCCCCAGCATTTT. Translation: CSVGEDQPQHF.

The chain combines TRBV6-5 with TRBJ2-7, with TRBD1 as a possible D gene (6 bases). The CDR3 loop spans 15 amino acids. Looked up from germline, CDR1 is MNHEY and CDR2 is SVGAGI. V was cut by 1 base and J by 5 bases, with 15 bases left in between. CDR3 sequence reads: CASSYWGPRFDEQYF. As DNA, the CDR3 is TGTGCCAGCAGTTACTGGGGGCCTAGGTTCGACGAGCAGTACTTC.

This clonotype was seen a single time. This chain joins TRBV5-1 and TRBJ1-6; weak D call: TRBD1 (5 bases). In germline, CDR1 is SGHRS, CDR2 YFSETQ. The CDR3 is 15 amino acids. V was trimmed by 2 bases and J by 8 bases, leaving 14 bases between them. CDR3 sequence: CASSFQGVRDSPLHF. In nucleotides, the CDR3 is TGCGCCAGCAGCTTCCAAGGGGTCAGGGATTCACCCCTCCACTTT.

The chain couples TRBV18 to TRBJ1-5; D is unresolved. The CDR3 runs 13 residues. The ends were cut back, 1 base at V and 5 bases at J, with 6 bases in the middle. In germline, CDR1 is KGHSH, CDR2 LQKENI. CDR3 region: CASSPREDQPQHF. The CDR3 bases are TGTGCCAGCTCACCACGTGAGGATCAGCCCCAGCATTTT.